These 20 T cell receptor beta chains share one sample of origin, sequenced in a study of blood T cell repertoires in COVID-19. The protocol was immunoSEQ multiplex PCR, while the TCRdb copy is restricted to in-frame clones and leaves out a portion. The table records approximately 230,000 clones, over 75% of them present only once. The sequencing sample was made of PBMCs or T cells enriched from blood (not recorded which). The receptors originated from a man aged 35 to 55 who had recovered from COVID-19.

This rearrangement joins TRBV10-3 to TRBJ2-1, with D possibly TRBD1 on 5 matching bases. CDR3 length equals 15 residues. The V gene's germline CDR1 is ENHRY and CDR2 SYGVKD. V lost 2 bases and J 3 bases, leaving 11 bases between the germline ends. The DNA of the CDR3 is TGTGCCATCAGTGAGGCGAAGGGGTTCTACAATGAGCAGTTCTTC. Amino acid sequence: CAISEAKGFYNEQFF.

This clone occurred once. V and J are TRBV11-3 and TRBJ1-4; D is undetermined. The CDR3 has 13 residues. V dropped 5 bases and J dropped 8 bases, with 12 bases sitting between them. From germline, CDR1 is SGHNT and CDR2 YENEEA. The CDR3 bases are TGTGCCAGCAGCGAAAAGATCGGGGAAAAACTGTTTTTT. This encodes CASSEKIGEKLFF.

The chain employs TRBV7-2 and TRBJ1-2; D is ambiguous. Trimming removed 0 bases at V and 2 bases at J, with 4 bases between. Germline V gene lookup returns CDR1 SGHTA and CDR2 FQGNSA. There are 13 residues in the CDR3. CDR3 loop: CASSLALNYGYTF. CDR3 bases: TGTGCCAGCAGCTTAGCCCTGAACTATGGCTACACCTTC.

This clone was found a few times. This chain links TRBV4-3 with TRBJ1-3; D possibly corresponds to TRBD1 (5 bases). V lost 0 bases and J 8 bases, leaving 11 bases between the germline ends. CDR3 length equals 14 residues. CDR1 and CDR2 from the germline V gene are LGHNA and YSLEER. Here the CDR3 DNA reads TGCGCCAGCAGCCAAGAAATTCGGGGGTACACCATATATTTT. It encodes CASSQEIRGYTIYF.

CDR3 nucleotides: TGTGCCAGCAGGAAGGTAGGGGGCCTTGAGCAGTTCTTC. Residues: CASRKVGGLEQFF. The chain is built from TRBV6-5 and TRBJ2-1; TRBD1 matches 7 bases. This CDR3 is 13 amino acids long. In germline, CDR1 is MNHEY, CDR2 SVGAGI. The J segment lost 9 bases and the V segment lost 6 bases, leaving 8 bases of the junction unmatched.

This rearrangement joins TRBV7-2 to TRBJ2-7; the D is unclear. The germline gives CDR1 SGHTA, CDR2 FQGNSA. V lost 1 base and J 0 bases, leaving 10 bases between the germline ends. This CDR3 spans 15 amino acids. CDR3 loop: CASSLVADSSYEQYF. CDR3 nucleotides: TGTGCCAGCAGCTTAGTGGCGGATAGCTCCTACGAGCAGTACTTC.

This clone was seen a single time. J is TRBJ2-1 and V is TRBV29-1; 9 positions agree with TRBD1. Trimming took 6 bases from V and 4 from J; bases not matched to a gene: 10. The CDR3 is 15 amino acids. Germline assignment: CDR1 SQVTM and CDR2 ANQGSEA. CDR3 amino acids: CSVGTGLSLYNEQFF. The CDR3 coding sequence is TGCAGCGTCGGGACAGGGCTGTCCCTGTACAATGAGCAGTTCTTC.

V and J are TRBV12-3 or TRBV12-4 and TRBJ2-5; D might be TRBD1 (6 bases). This CDR3 is built from 13 residues. Trimming took 3 bases from V and 4 from J, leaving 9 bases between them. The CDR3 protein is CASSFEGVETQYF. CDR3 nucleotide sequence: TGTGCCAGCAGTTTCGAGGGGGTAGAGACCCAGTACTTC.

The chain links TRBV7-9 to TRBJ1-4; 12 bases align to TRBD1. Unmatched junction bases numbered 9, after V lost 5 bases and J lost 8 bases. The CDR3 runs 16 residues. Germline V gene lookup returns CDR1 SEHNR and CDR2 FQNEAQ (reference sequence). DNA of the CDR3: TGTGCCAGCAGCGACCCGACCGGGACAGGGGGCGAAAAACTGTTTTTT. Amino acid sequence: CASSDPTGTGGEKLFF.

V and J are TRBV10-1 and TRBJ1-5, with TRBD1 identical over 7 bases. The CDR3 loop spans 18 amino acids. The J segment lost 0 bases and the V segment lost 2 bases, leaving 10 bases of the junction unmatched. Germline V gene lookup returns CDR1 WNHNN and CDR2 SYGVQD (reference sequence). CDR3 amino acids: CASSEKGTEYYSNQPQHF. CDR3 nucleotide sequence: TGCGCCAGCAGTGAGAAAGGGACAGAGTACTATAGCAATCAGCCCCAGCATTTT.

The genes are TRBV11-2 and TRBJ1-1, with no clear D. V gave up 3 bases and J gave up 3 bases, with 8 bases separating them. From germline, CDR1 is SGHAT and CDR2 FQNNGV. This CDR3 contains 13 residues. CDR3 nucleotides: TGTGCCAGCAGCTTTAGAATGGACACTGAAGCTTTCTTT. It specifies CASSFRMDTEAFF.

The chain recombines TRBV27 with TRBJ2-5; 7 positions match TRBD2. The CDR3 is made up of 15 amino acids. V gave up 6 bases and J gave up 5 bases; unmatched junction bases: 12. From germline, CDR1 is MNHEY and CDR2 SMNVEV (reference sequence). Here the CDR3 DNA reads TGTGCCAGCAGCCGTGGACTAGTAATTAGCGAGACCCAGTACTTC. It yields the protein CASSRGLVISETQYF.

V and J are TRBV7-9 and TRBJ1-2; 9 bases line up with TRBD1. J gave up 7 bases and V 5 bases, and 14 bases lay outside the gene matches. The CDR3 loop spans 16 amino acids. The germline V gene has CDR1 SEHNR and CDR2 FQNEAQ (reference sequence). The CDR3 is CASSTRDRDPRGGYTF. The CDR3 DNA sequence: TGTGCCAGCAGCACCCGGGACAGGGATCCCCGGGGTGGCTACACCTTC.

The chain joins TRBV30 to TRBJ1-2; D gene unclear. CDR1 is GTSNPN and CDR2 is SVGIG in the germline V gene (reference sequence). Trimming left V 3 bases short and J 0 bases short, with 14 bases between. This CDR3 is built from 15 residues. The CDR3 DNA sequence: TGTGCCTGGAGAGCTATGCAGGCAGCTAACTATGGCTACACCTTC. The encoded protein is CAWRAMQAANYGYTF.

The rearrangement uses TRBV3-1 (or the pseudogene TRBV3-2) and TRBJ2-3; the match to TRBD2 covers 8 bases. The junction had 9 bases not matched to a gene; V was cut back by 1 base and J by 3 bases. The CDR3 runs to 17 residues. CDR1 is LGHDT, CDR2 YNNKEL, per germline (reference sequence). The CDR3 DNA reads as TGTGCCAGCAGCCAAGGGCACACGGGAGGGCCTACAGATACGCAGTATTTT. Its translation is CASSQGHTGGPTDTQYF.

The chain has TRBV4-3 and TRBJ2-1, with D possibly being TRBD2 (7 bases). The germline V gene encodes CDR1 LGHNA and CDR2 YSLEER. The CDR3 length is 17 residues. V dropped 0 bases and J dropped 2 bases, with 14 bases sitting between them. For the CDR3, the DNA is TGCGCCAGCAGCCAAGATCGGGGAGGGGGGGCCTACAATGAGCAGTTCTTC. It is translated as CASSQDRGGGAYNEQFF.

The chain joins TRBV7-2 to TRBJ1-3; D unclear. Germline CDR1 reads SGHTA; CDR2 reads FQGNSA. The CDR3 sequence is 15 residues long. V lost 3 bases and J 3 bases, leaving 12 bases between the germline ends. The CDR3 coding sequence is TGTGCCAGCAGCTTCTCCTCAGTTTATGGAAACACCATATATTTT. Amino acid sequence: CASSFSSVYGNTIYF.

The rearrangement uses TRBV3-1 (or the pseudogene TRBV3-2) and TRBJ1-1; 7 positions match TRBD1. With 3 bases clipped from V and 0 bases from J, the junction kept 4 bases outside the gene matches. Germline CDR1 is LGHDT and CDR2 is YNNKEL (reference sequence). This CDR3 is 15 amino acids long. CDR3 bases: TGTGCCAGCAGCCAGTTCACAGGGGTGAACACTGAAGCTTTCTTT. The encoded protein is CASSQFTGVNTEAFF.

J is TRBJ2-2 and V is TRBV4-1, with D possibly being TRBD2 (5 bases). Trimming shortened V by 4 bases and J by 7 bases, and 7 bases separated the two germline ends. Germline-derived CDR1 and CDR2 are MGHRA and YSYEKL. There are 12 residues in the CDR3. CDR3 loop: CASSPGDGELFF. The DNA of the CDR3 is TGCGCCAGCAGCCCCGGGGACGGGGAGCTGTTTTTT.

The chain recombines TRBV30 with TRBJ1-1, with D perhaps TRBD1 (6 bases). Trimming left V 5 bases short and J 5 bases short, with 15 bases between. The CDR3 is 13 amino acids. CDR1 GTSNPN and CDR2 SVGIG come from the germline V gene (reference sequence). The CDR3 loop is CAWRRGARTEAFF. The DNA of the CDR3 is TGTGCCTGGCGTCGGGGGGCACGGACTGAAGCTTTCTTT.